This T cell receptor (beta chain) was sequenced for a study of CD8 T cells in ankylosing spondylitis. Study results and limitations: Ankylosing spondylitis blood appeared to be characterized by a TCR beta motif of eight highly homologous variants.

One entry per CDR3 protein, called by TCRdb with MiXCR from the 5' RACE reads. Here the sample spans fewer than 550,000 distinct CDR3 sequences, 5.3% being singletons. With 5 bases clipped from V and 4 bases from J, the junction kept 5 bases outside the gene matches. This CDR3 is built from 13 residues. CDR1 and CDR2 (germline): DFQATT, SNEGSKA (reference sequence). About this clonotype itself: Its antigen is not identified.

The rearrangement links TRBV20-1 to TRBJ2-7; 10 bases match TRBD2. The sample comprised blood, either unsorted or a sorted T cell fraction (not recorded which). This clonotype was obtained from a male donor with ankylosing spondylitis. CDR3 sequence: CSAPKREGYEQYF. CDR3 nucleotide sequence: TGCAGTGCTCCGAAGCGGGAGGGATACGAGCAGTACTTC.